This TCR beta chain was captured in a study of blood T cell repertoires in COVID-19. The wider study: Samples came from the United States, Italy and Spain, spanning acute and convalescent COVID-19.

Source study methods: Nucleated cell number was recorded as an estimate derived from reference gene primer amplification. Assay used: immunoSEQ multiplex PCR; TCRdb lists only in-frame clones, some missing. Clonal size and the V and J genes are those of that table, whereas D and trimming came from the DNA. The sample consists of 200,000 to 250,000 clones, more than 80% of them appearing once. Germline V gene sequence: CDR1 SNHLY, CDR2 FYNNEI. Trimming took off 3 bases at V and 6 bases at J, with 12 bases between the two ends. CDR3 length equals 14 residues. V is TRBV2 and J is TRBJ1-5; unclear D gene. This sequence was found in a man aged 50 to 59 who had been exposed to COVID-19. The specimen was PBMCs or T cells enriched from blood (not recorded which). CDR3 sequence reads: CASSDPPGSQPQHF. DNA for the CDR3: TGTGCCAGCAGTGATCCCCCGGGGAGTCAGCCCCAGCATTTT.